Included here is one T cell receptor beta chain sequence, with context. Its antigen remains unidentified. The CDR3 length is 11 residues. The germline CDR1 and CDR2 sequences are SGHRS and YFSETQ. Trimming removed 4 bases at V and 4 bases at J, with 5 bases between. Sampling consisted of one heparinised blood draw per donor, averaging around 120 mL. As every portion of the isolated RNA was reverse transcribed, the sequencing read expressed TCRB transcripts. Read counts averaged around 3.6 million for samples of naive, central memory and regulatory T cells. Sequencing was performed with immunoSEQ multiplex PCR; in TCRdb, only in-frame clones are kept and a portion is missing. The profile shows under 250,000 clones, approximately 10% of them singletons. The data belong to a study of beta chain features in type 1 diabetes. At the level of the study: All samples together contributed 100 million to 120 million sorted cells for examination.

Study-wide results and limits: Across all four CD4+ subsets, people with type 1 diabetes showed modestly shorter TCRB CDR3s.

The sample comprised central memory CD4+ T cells from blood. The source of this sequence is a man younger than 35 in good health. The J gene is TRBJ2-5, the V gene TRBV5-1; D gene unclear. CDR3 DNA: TGCGCCAGCAGCACAAGAGAGACCCAGTACTTC. Amino acid sequence: CASSTRETQYF.